The source of this T cell receptor (beta chain) is a study of T cells in Graves' hyperthyroidism and ophthalmopathy. Whole-study results and caveats: Blood held most thyroid clonotypes expanded above 0.001 frequency. Median prediction lead before ophthalmopathy onset was around 6.9 months with the model.

With respect to this clonotype: What it binds is not known.

The germline V gene encodes CDR1 SGHDN and CDR2 FVKESK. The CDR3 is 17 amino acids. Trimming cost V 1 base and J 3 bases, with 19 bases left between them. No progression to ophthalmopathy during 18 months of follow-up defined stable disease. On the basis of clinical symptoms, serum thyroxine and TRAb, thyroid ultrasound and orbital computed tomography, diagnoses were made. TCR beta CDR3 region amplification was performed from RNA transcripts. The TCR CDR3 was amplified in a first-round RT-PCR using the HTBI primer set. TCRdb redid the calling of the multiplex PCR reads with MiXCR, one entry per CDR3 protein. The data show some 600,000 distinct CDR3 sequences, about 43% seen once.

The rearrangement links TRBV14 to TRBJ2-7; D possibly matches TRBD1 or TRBD2 (7 bases each). The sequencing input was peripheral blood or thyroid tissue (not recorded which). The receptor was isolated from a woman aged 18-29 years with Graves' hyperthyroidism. The CDR3 DNA reads TGTGCCAGCAGCCAAGCAGGGGAGGGGGCTAGCGGCTACGAGCAGTACTTC. The encoded protein is CASSQAGEGASGYEQYF.